The next 31 T cell receptor beta chains were all read from a single sample in a study of prognosis after radiotherapy for stage I lung cancer. Two-round multiplex PCR on genomic DNA was the method by which TCR beta CDR3 was amplified. Gene-specific TRBV and TRBJ primers were used in PCR round one. TCRdb reprocessed the multiplex PCR reads via MiXCR and lists one record per CDR3 protein. The table includes around 56,000 distinct CDR3 sequences, around 27% detected once. The sample was PBMCs, taken before or after stereotactic body radiation therapy (not recorded which). These TCRs come from a donor over 45 with non-small cell lung cancer.

Ten or more counts support this clonotype. The gene calls are TRBV7-2 and TRBJ1-2, with 8 positions matching TRBD1. V was clipped by 7 bases and J by 2 bases; unmatched bases: 6. The CDR3 is made up of 14 amino acids. Per germline, CDR1 SGHTA and CDR2 FQGNSA. CDR3 amino acids: CASNPAGGNYGYTF. The CDR3 coding sequence is TGTGCCAGCAACCCAGCAGGGGGCAACTATGGCTACACCTTC.

Concerning this clonotype itself: This may come from a read error, since a much larger clone is one base off. This rearrangement joins TRBV10-3 to TRBJ1-5; D unclear. The CDR3 is 14 amino acids. Germline V gene data show CDR1 as ENHRY and CDR2 as SYGVKD. The CDR3 DNA reads as TGTGCCATCAGCCCAGCTCGGAGCAATCAGCCCCGGCATTTT. Its translation: CAISPARSNQPRHF.

This clonotype was detected ten times or more. The J gene is TRBJ1-1, the V gene TRBV20-1, with no clear D. Trimming stripped 0 bases from V and 1 base from J, with 9 bases between. The germline V gene encodes CDR1 DFQATT and CDR2 SNEGSKA (reference sequence). The CDR3 sequence is 14 residues long. CDR3 region: CSARDPKANTEAFF. CDR3 coding DNA: TGCAGTGCTAGAGATCCGAAAGCGAACACTGAAGCTTTCTTT.

The chain links TRBV2 to TRBJ1-2; 8 bases are shared with TRBD1. Losses at the gene ends were 9 bases for V and 0 bases for J; bases not matched to a gene: 9. The CDR3 spans 15 residues. In germline, CDR1 is SNHLY, CDR2 FYNNEI. CDR3 region: CASSYRGCSNYGYTF. The CDR3 DNA reads TGTGCCAGTAGTTACAGGGGGTGCTCTAACTATGGCTACACCTTC.

This clonotype was seen repeatedly, ten times or more. This chain connects TRBV12-3 or TRBV12-4 to TRBJ2-5; no firm D call. V was shortened by 5 bases and J by 2 bases, with 12 bases between the two germline ends. CDR3 length equals 14 residues. The CDR3 loop reads CASSPARRQETQYF. The CDR3, as DNA: TGTGCCAGCAGTCCGGCGAGAAGACAAGAGACCCAGTACTTC.

In this sample, this clonotype turned up many times. The chain joins TRBV9 to TRBJ2-7; 11 nucleotides agree with TRBD1. CDR1 is SGDLS, CDR2 YYNGEE, per germline. Trimming took 3 bases from V and 5 from J; bases not matched to a gene: 7. This CDR3 has 15 residues. The CDR3 region has the DNA TGTGCCAGCAGCGAGAGGGACAGGGGGTCCGACGAGCAGTACTTC. This encodes CASSERDRGSDEQYF.

Ten or more counts support this clonotype. The J gene is TRBJ2-6, the V gene TRBV7-6; 7 bases agree with TRBD1. V lost 0 bases, J lost 4 bases, and 12 bases stayed unmatched. Germline CDR1 SGHVS, CDR2 FNYEAQ. This CDR3 is built from 19 residues. The CDR3 DNA reads TGTGCCAGCAGCTTAGCGCTGCAAGGGGGCGAAGCCGGGGCCAACGTCCTGACTTTC. It encodes CASSLALQGGEAGANVLTF.

Here the CDR3 DNA reads TGTGCCAGCAGTCGGAAGGTGGCTCGTGAAAAACTGTTTTTT. This translates into CASSRKVAREKLFF. The chain employs TRBV2 and TRBJ1-4, with D hard to call. CDR3 length equals 14 residues. Trimming pared 5 bases from V and 7 bases from J, leaving 14 bases between. Per the germline V gene, CDR1 is SNHLY and CDR2 is FYNNEI.

There are many counts of this clonotype. The chain employs TRBV3-1 and TRBJ2-3; 9 bases align to TRBD1. The germline V gene has CDR1 LGHDT and CDR2 YNNKEL (reference sequence). This CDR3 is 15 amino acids long. V was clipped by 0 bases and J by 6 bases; unmatched bases: 4. CDR3 nucleotide sequence: TGTGCCAGCAGCCAAGATTGGGACAGGGTTGATACGCAGTATTTT. Amino acids: CASSQDWDRVDTQYF.

This clonotype was detected many times. This rearrangement joins TRBV3-1 to TRBJ1-2; TRBD1 is a possible D gene (5 bases). This CDR3 spans 14 amino acids. Germline CDR1 and CDR2: LGHDT and YNNKEL (reference sequence). V lost 5 bases and J lost 8, with 18 bases in between. Written as DNA, the CDR3 is TGTGCCAGCAGCTATAAAGCAGGGTACGGGGGCTACACCTTC. The encoded protein is CASSYKAGYGGYTF.

This clonotype was counted at least ten times. V is TRBV5-6 and J is TRBJ1-2; 7 bases are shared with TRBD1. Looked up from germline, CDR1 is SGHDT and CDR2 is YYEEEE. Trimming cost V 2 bases and J 13 bases; bases outside gene matches: 8. The CDR3 is 12 residues long. CDR3 in amino acids: CASSLKGTASTF. The DNA of the CDR3 is TGTGCCAGCAGCTTAAAAGGGACAGCCTCCACCTTC. Full variable domain (remainder filled in from reference TRBV5-6 and TRBJ1-2): DAGVTQSPTHLIKTRGQQVTLRCSPKSGHDTVSWYQQALGQGPQFIFQYYEEEERQRGNFPDRFSGHQFPNYSSELNVNALLLGDSALYLCASSLKGTASTFGSGTRLTVV.

For this clonotype: A read error is likely, as this CDR3 ends without the conserved phenylalanine or tryptophan. The chain links TRBV27 to TRBJ1-5; possible D gene TRBD1, 5 bases. Germline values: CDR1 MNHEY, CDR2 SMNVEV (reference sequence). Trimming removed 7 bases from V and 3 bases from J, with 13 bases in between. This CDR3 spans 14 amino acids. The CDR3 loop reads CASTLDTDNQPQHS. CDR3 DNA: TGTGCCAGCACCTTGGACACGGACAATCAGCCCCAGCATTCT.

This clonotype was recorded many times. The chain links TRBV6-5 to TRBJ2-1; possible D gene TRBD1, 6 bases. Per the germline V gene, CDR1 is MNHEY and CDR2 is SVGAGI. Between the trimmed V and J ends, which lost 4 bases and 7 bases, there was a span of 14 bases. The CDR3 is 14 residues long. CDR3: CASSFNARGNEQFF. Here the CDR3 DNA reads TGTGCCAGCAGTTTTAACGCGAGGGGGAATGAGCAGTTCTTC.

This clonotype came up many times. The CDR3 region has the DNA TGTGCCAGCAGTATGTCCGGGACCCGATACATGACTAACTATGGCTACACCTTC. It specifies CASSMSGTRYMTNYGYTF. The chain employs TRBV27 and TRBJ1-2, with a tentative D call TRBD1 (5 bases). The CDR3 is made up of 18 amino acids. The V end lost 5 bases, the J end lost 0 bases, and 22 bases lay between the germline ends. Germline V CDR1 and CDR2: MNHEY, SMNVEV (reference sequence).

This clonotype was detected many times. The CDR3 DNA follows: TGTGCCAGCAGCGGACCGGACAACAACTATGGCTACACCTTC. It translates to CASSGPDNNYGYTF. This rearrangement joins TRBV5-4 to TRBJ1-2; D possibly corresponds to TRBD1 (5 bases). The V end lost 4 bases, the J end lost 2 bases, and 12 bases lay between the germline ends. The V gene's germline CDR1 is SGHNT and CDR2 YYREEE (reference sequence). The CDR3 is 14 residues long.

As concerns this clonotype: The final CDR3 position lacks the conserved phenylalanine or tryptophan, pointing to a likely read error. The V call is TRBV27, the J call TRBJ2-7; 10 bases match TRBD1. Germline V gene sequence: CDR1 MNHEY, CDR2 SMNVEV (reference sequence). The CDR3 has 15 residues. With 7 bases clipped from V and 3 bases from J, the junction kept 9 bases outside the gene matches. The CDR3 DNA reads TGTGCCAGCACAAATGCCGGGACAGGGGACTACGAGCAGTACCTC. This translates into CASTNAGTGDYEQYL.

This clonotype was seen many times. The chain joins TRBV16 to TRBJ2-7, with D possibly being TRBD1 (5 bases). The CDR3 has 14 amino acids. CDR1 is KGHSY, CDR2 FQNENV, per germline. Trimming left V 3 bases short and J 4 bases short, with 13 bases between. The CDR3 loop is CASSHHTRVYEQYF. The CDR3 region has the DNA TGTGCCAGCAGCCACCATACCAGGGTATACGAGCAGTACTTC.

Points on this clonotype: The junction departs from the called germline gene at one end, perhaps through a read error. The chain carries TRBV20-1 and TRBJ2-5; D tentatively fits TRBD1 or TRBD2 (5 bases each). Germline V lookup: CDR1 DFQATT, CDR2 SNEGSKA (reference sequence). The CDR3 runs 13 residues. DNA for the CDR3: TGCAGTGCTCCCCTCCGTGTGGGGGAGAACCAGTACTTC. Translating gives CSAPLRVGENQYF.

This clonotype was observed at least ten times. The CDR3 reads CASSDRSGMGGYEQYF. In nucleotides, the CDR3 is TGCGCCAGCAGTGACCGATCAGGGATGGGGGGATACGAGCAGTACTTC. The chain combines TRBV10-2 with TRBJ2-7; possibly TRBD2 for D (6 bases). CDR3 size: 16 residues. Germline V gene sequence: CDR1 WSHSY, CDR2 SAAADI. Trimming cost V 3 bases and J 4 bases, with 19 bases left between them.

About this clonotype: This may be a read error: a much more frequent sequence differs by one nucleotide. The rearrangement uses TRBV5-6 and TRBJ2-7; tentative D call: TRBD1 (5 bases). Between the trimmed V and J ends, which lost 0 bases and 2 bases, there was a span of 12 bases. The CDR3 is made up of 15 amino acids. Looked up from germline, CDR1 is SGHDT and CDR2 is YYEEEE. DNA for the CDR3: TGTGCCAGCAGCTTGGAAGGCAGGGCCACCTACGAGCAGTACTTC. Residues: CASSLEGRATYEQYF.

This chain uses TRBV6-5 with TRBJ1-6; D possibly corresponds to TRBD1 (6 bases). Germline V CDR1 and CDR2: MNHEY, SVGAGI. V lost 4 bases and J lost 3, with 13 bases in between. The CDR3 spans 16 residues. CDR3 nucleotides: TGTGCCAGCAGTTGTCAGGGGACATACTATAATTCACCCCTCCACTTT. Its translation is CASSCQGTYYNSPLHF.

Many counts were recorded for this clonotype. The J gene is TRBJ2-3, the V gene TRBV3-1, with a weak D call TRBD2 (6 bases). Trimming pared 4 bases from V and 5 bases from J, leaving 10 bases between. The length of the CDR3 is 13 residues. CDR1 LGHDT and CDR2 YNNKEL come from the germline V gene (reference sequence). The CDR3 loop reads CASSLGGLDTQYF. The CDR3 bases are TGTGCCAGCAGCCTCGGGGGTCTAGATACGCAGTATTTT.

This clonotype came up many times. The CDR3 protein is CASSLEGQNGKPQHF. DNA for the CDR3: TGTGCCAGCAGCTTAGAGGGCCAGAACGGGAAGCCCCAGCATTTT. The rearrangement joins TRBV7-2 to TRBJ1-5; D is unresolved. Trimming left V 1 base short and J 8 bases short, with 15 bases between. Germline CDR1 and CDR2: SGHTA and FQGNSA. This CDR3 is 15 amino acids long.

In this sample, this clonotype turned up once. A read error is possible here, since a much larger clone lies one base away. This rearrangement joins TRBV5-5 to TRBJ2-2; 8 bases line up with TRBD1. Germline values: CDR1 SGHKS, CDR2 YYEKEE (reference sequence). The trim removed 4 bases at V and 13 bases at J, leaving 15 bases unmatched. The length of the CDR3 is 15 residues. The CDR3 DNA follows: TGTGCCAGCAGCGCCTCGGACAGGGAGGCTGTGGTGCTGTTTTTT. Its translation is CASSASDREAVVLFF. Full variable domain (remainder filled in from reference TRBV5-5 and TRBJ2-2): DAGVTQSPTHLIKTRGQQVTLRCSPISGHKSVSWYQQVLGQGPQFIFQYYEKEERGRGNFPDRFSARQFPNYSSELNVNALLLGDSALYLCASSASDREAVVLFFGEGSRLTVL.

This clonotype was recorded at least ten times. The chain combines TRBV9 with TRBJ2-7; D not resolved. Germline V gives CDR1 SGDLS, CDR2 YYNGEE. This CDR3 is built from 15 residues. V gave up 2 bases and J gave up 2 bases, with 14 bases separating them. The CDR3 DNA follows: TGTGCCAGCAGCGTCTCGAGTGAAGCAGCCTACGAGCAGTACTTC. Its translation is CASSVSSEAAYEQYF.

Details on this clonotype: Only one base separates this from a far larger clonotype, so it likely reflects a read error. The chain is built from TRBV6-4 and TRBJ1-6, with D possibly matching TRBD1 (5 bases). CDR1 and CDR2 (germline): MRHNA, SNTAGT. Trimming removed 5 bases from V and 14 bases from J, with 25 bases in between. The CDR3 is 16 residues long. CDR3 region: CASSYCGGREARALHF. The CDR3 bases are TGTGCCAGCAGTTACTGCGGGGGACGTGAGGCCAGAGCCCTCCACTTT.

This clonotype has a count of ten or more. This sequence joins TRBV6-1 and TRBJ1-2; D not certain. The CDR3 loop spans 10 amino acids. The germline CDR1 and CDR2 sequences are MNHNS and SASEGT. V was shortened by 6 bases and J by 8 bases, with 7 bases between the two germline ends. CDR3 protein: CASRGSGYTF. In DNA, the CDR3 is TGTGCCAGCAGAGGTTCGGGCTACACCTTC.

Worth noting for this clonotype: Germline and junction disagree at one end, which may indicate a read error. V and J are TRBV6-1 and TRBJ1-5; unclear D gene. The CDR3 totals 13 residues. Germline V gives CDR1 MNHNS, CDR2 SASEGT. The CDR3: CASNAAHYQPQHF. CDR3 bases: TGTGCCAGCAACGCCGCTCACTATCAGCCCCAGCACTTT.

There are many counts of this clonotype. The rearrangement uses TRBV5-4 and TRBJ1-2; 7 bases map to TRBD1. Germline V CDR1 and CDR2: SGHNT, YYREEE (reference sequence). CDR3 size: 15 residues. The V and J ends lost 6 bases and 3 bases, in that order; junction bases with no gene match: 11. The CDR3 region is CASTQRTGRDYGYTF. CDR3 nucleotide sequence: TGTGCCAGCACCCAAAGGACAGGCCGGGACTATGGCTACACCTTC. Based on the CDR3 plus reference TRBV5-4 and TRBJ1-2, the full variable domain is ETGVTQSPTHLIKTRGQQVTLRCSSQSGHNTVSWYQQALGQGPQFIFQYYREEENGRGNFPPRFSGLQFPNYSSELNVNALELDDSALYLCASTQRTGRDYGYTFGSGTRLTVV.

This clonotype was observed many times. The chain links TRBV20-1 to TRBJ2-6; TRBD1 is a possible D gene (5 bases). Germline V lookup: CDR1 DFQATT, CDR2 SNEGSKA (reference sequence). Between the trimmed V and J ends, which lost 0 bases and 0 bases, there was a span of 12 bases. The CDR3 covers 17 residues. CDR3 nucleotide sequence: TGCAGTGCTAGAGAAAAGGACATCAGCTCTGGGGCCAACGTCCTGACTTTC. Protein product: CSAREKDISSGANVLTF.

This clonotype was detected many times. CDR3 sequence: CASSWDRDEQYF. The CDR3 coding sequence is TGTGCCAGCAGTTGGGACAGGGACGAGCAGTACTTC. The gene calls are TRBV6-2 or TRBV6-3 and TRBJ2-7; 9 positions agree with TRBD1. The CDR3 has 12 residues. Germline assignment: CDR1 MNHEY and CDR2 SVGEGT. Trimming at V came to 4 bases and at J to 5 bases, leaving 0 bases not matched to a gene.